Following are 17 T cell receptor beta chains from one sample sequenced in a study of cytomegalovirus exposure and HLA in healthy donors. Use of 60 Vbeta and 13 Jbeta primers characterized the PCR. TCRdb's copy holds only in-frame clones and misses some; the assay was immunoSEQ multiplex PCR. Of roughly 100,000 clones detected, roughly 79% appear once; the ten largest clones hold about 5.3%. The sample taken for sequencing was PBMCs. These receptors were obtained from a male donor in good health and CMV-seronegative.

This chain connects TRBV7-9 to TRBJ2-7; 10 nucleotides align to TRBD1. Germline values: CDR1 SEHNR, CDR2 FQNEAQ (reference sequence). The ends lost 5 bases at V and 4 bases at J; junction bases unmatched: 8. The CDR3 has 15 residues. Written as DNA, the CDR3 is TGTGCCAGCAGCACGACAGGGGGCAGGGGGTACGAGCAGTACTTC. Residues: CASSTTGGRGYEQYF.

The V gene is TRBV14, the J gene TRBJ2-3, with 9 positions matching TRBD2. Germline V gene lookup returns CDR1 SGHDN and CDR2 FVKESK. V lost 2 bases to trimming and J lost 3 bases; unmatched junction nucleotides: 12. This CDR3 region has 18 residues. The CDR3 loop reads CASSQPSTSGRNTDTQYF. The CDR3 DNA sequence: TGTGCCAGCAGCCAACCATCCACTAGCGGGCGGAATACAGATACGCAGTATTTT. The full variable domain, with the rest looked up from reference TRBV14 and TRBJ2-3, is EAGVTQFPSHSVIEKGQTVTLRCDPISGHDNLYWYRRVMGKEIKFLLHFVKESKQDESGMPNNRFLAERTGGTYSTLKVQPAELEDSGVYFCASSQPSTSGRNTDTQYFGPGTRLTVL.

The V gene is TRBV21-1, the J gene TRBJ2-2; TRBD2 reflects the table's D call only, with no check against the DNA. TRBV21-1 counts as a pseudogene. CDR3 length: 11 amino acids. The CDR3 region is CASPPAGELFF. The DNA for the CDR3 is TGTGCCAGCCCCCCCGCCGGGGAGCTGTTTTTT.

The rearrangement uses TRBV6-1 and TRBJ2-7, with D possibly matching TRBD2 (6 bases). CDR3 length: 14 amino acids. The V gene lost 9 bases and the J gene lost 5 bases, with 20 bases spanning the gap. Germline CDR1 MNHNS, CDR2 SASEGT. The CDR3 here is CASIGGGAFHEQYF. The CDR3 DNA is TGTGCCAGTATAGGTGGAGGGGCGTTCCACGAGCAGTACTTC.

V usage is TRBV9 and J usage is TRBJ2-2, with D perhaps matching TRBD2 (5 bases). Trimming removed 1 base from V and 2 bases from J, with 15 bases in between. The CDR3 runs 17 residues. Germline-derived CDR1 and CDR2 are SGDLS and YYNGEE. The CDR3 loop is CASSVPRERSNTGELFF. Written as DNA, the CDR3 is TGTGCCAGCAGCGTACCTAGGGAGCGGAGTAACACCGGGGAGCTGTTTTTT.

The chain has TRBV11-2 and TRBJ1-4, with 11 bases that match TRBD1. The CDR3 is 16 residues long. From germline, CDR1 is SGHAT and CDR2 FQNNGV. The trim removed 5 bases at V and 3 bases at J, leaving 5 bases unmatched. The CDR3 nucleotides are TGTGCCAGCAGCCCGTGGACAGGGGGCCCTAATGAAAAACTGTTTTTT. Encoded protein: CASSPWTGGPNEKLFF.

The V call is TRBV20-1, the J call TRBJ2-1; D remains unclear. There are 11 residues in the CDR3. The germline V gene has CDR1 DFQATT and CDR2 SNEGSKA (reference sequence). With 2 bases removed from V and 8 bases from J, the gap between germline ends came to 7 bases. DNA of the CDR3: TGCAGTGCTAGAAACCGGGATGAGCAGTTCTTC. Translating it yields CSARNRDEQFF.

The CDR3 DNA sequence: TGTGCCAGCAGCTTAAACCTAGCGGGGCCCAATGAGCAGTTCTTC. Encoded protein: CASSLNLAGPNEQFF. V and J are TRBV7-2 and TRBJ2-1, with 9 bases fitting TRBD2. V trimming: 2 bases; J trimming: 6 bases; junction bases outside the gene matches: 5. The CDR3 totals 15 residues. In germline, CDR1 is SGHTA, CDR2 FQGNSA.

This chain links TRBV19 with TRBJ1-1; D is ambiguous. The ends were cut back, 5 bases at V and 4 bases at J, with 14 bases in the middle. CDR3 size: 14 residues. CDR1 is LNHDA, CDR2 SQIVND, per germline (reference sequence). The CDR3 DNA sequence: TGTGCCAGTAGTGATCCTTACCGGGGCACTGAAGCTTTCTTT. Protein: CASSDPYRGTEAFF.

This clone came up once. This sequence joins TRBV15 and TRBJ2-3, with D perhaps TRBD1 (5 bases). V was trimmed by 2 bases and J by 0 bases, leaving 15 bases between them. The CDR3 is 17 amino acids. Germline assignment: CDR1 LNHNV and CDR2 YYDKDF (reference sequence). The CDR3 reads CATSRSQVLTSTDTQYF. The CDR3, as DNA: TGTGCCACCAGCAGATCACAGGTATTAACTAGCACAGATACGCAGTATTTT. Together with reference TRBV15 and TRBJ2-3, the CDR3 gives the full variable domain: DAMVIQNPRYQVTQFGKPVTLSCSQTLNHNVMYWYQQKSSQAPKLLFHYYDKDFNNEADTPDNFQSRRPNTSFCFLDIRSPGLGDTAMYLCATSRSQVLTSTDTQYFGPGTRLTVL.

V is TRBV10-3 and J is TRBJ1-4; 7 nucleotides match TRBD1. V lost 6 bases to trimming and J lost 5 bases; unmatched junction nucleotides: 9. The V gene's germline CDR1 is ENHRY and CDR2 SYGVKD. The CDR3 runs 15 residues. Here the CDR3 reads CAIRSSTGTNEKLFF. The DNA of the CDR3 is TGTGCCATCAGATCCTCGACAGGGACAAATGAAAAACTGTTTTTT.

The V call is TRBV4-1, the J call TRBJ2-3, with D unclear. Germline CDR1 reads MGHRA; CDR2 reads YSYEKL. The CDR3 has 15 amino acids. Trimming took off 1 base at V and 2 bases at J, with 10 bases between the two ends. The CDR3 region is CASSQVTTNTDTQYF. In nucleotides, the CDR3 is TGCGCCAGCAGCCAAGTAACAACAAACACAGATACGCAGTATTTT.

The table lists this clone with a few counts. The chain has TRBV6-6 and TRBJ2-2; 7 nucleotides agree with TRBD1. Per the germline V gene, CDR1 is MNHNY and CDR2 is SVGAGI (reference sequence). Losses at the gene ends were 7 bases for V and 6 bases for J; bases not matched to a gene: 11. This CDR3 region has 15 residues. As DNA, the CDR3 is TGTGCCAGCAATCCACAGGGGATTTCGGCCGGGGAGCTGTTTTTT. This encodes CASNPQGISAGELFF.

The chain joins TRBV2 to TRBJ2-1; 12 nucleotides match TRBD2. Germline trimming cut 2 bases from V and 4 bases from J; bases unmatched to any gene: 6. CDR3 length: 17 residues. CDR1 and CDR2 (germline): SNHLY, FYNNEI. The DNA of the CDR3 is TGTGCCAGCAGTGAAAGCCTAGGACTAGCGGGGTACAATGAGCAGTTCTTC. Its protein product is CASSESLGLAGYNEQFF.

This clone was seen more than once but under ten times. The chain uses TRBV28 and TRBJ1-5; D gene uncertain. This CDR3 region has 17 residues. The germline V and J ends were trimmed by 7 bases and 3 bases, with 22 bases remaining between them. Per germline, CDR1 MDHEN and CDR2 SYDVKM. This chain's CDR3 is CASTQARGLRNNQPQHF. The CDR3 DNA sequence: TGTGCCAGCACCCAAGCGCGGGGATTACGGAACAATCAGCCCCAGCATTTT.

The V gene is TRBV29-1, the J gene TRBJ2-2, with TRBD2 matching over 10 bases. The CDR3 is made up of 15 amino acids. The germline gives CDR1 SQVTM, CDR2 ANQGSEA. V shed 7 bases and J 4 bases; nucleotides not matched to a gene: 9. The chain's CDR3 is CSGKSGRATTGELFF. CDR3 sequence (DNA): TGCAGCGGGAAAAGCGGGAGGGCCACCACCGGGGAGCTGTTTTTT.

The genes are TRBV7-9 and TRBJ2-1, with 8 bases fitting TRBD2. V lost 5 bases to trimming and J lost 8 bases; unmatched junction nucleotides: 2. The CDR3 is 12 amino acids. Looked up from germline, CDR1 is SEHNR and CDR2 is FQNEAQ (reference sequence). Written as DNA, the CDR3 is TGTGCCAGCAGCAAACTAGCGGATGAGCAGTTCTTC. Encoded protein: CASSKLADEQFF.